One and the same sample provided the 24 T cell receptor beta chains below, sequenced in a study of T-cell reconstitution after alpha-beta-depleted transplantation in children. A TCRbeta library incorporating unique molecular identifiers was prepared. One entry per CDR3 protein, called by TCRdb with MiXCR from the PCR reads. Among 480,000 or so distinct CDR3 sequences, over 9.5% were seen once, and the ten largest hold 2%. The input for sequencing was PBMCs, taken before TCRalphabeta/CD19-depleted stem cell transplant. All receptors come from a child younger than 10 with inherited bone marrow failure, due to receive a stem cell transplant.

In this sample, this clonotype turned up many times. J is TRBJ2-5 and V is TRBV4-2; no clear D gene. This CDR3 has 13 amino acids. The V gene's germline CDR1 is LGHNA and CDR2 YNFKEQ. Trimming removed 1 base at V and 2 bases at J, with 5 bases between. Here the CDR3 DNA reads TGTGCCAGCAGCCAAGTGGATCAAGAGACCCAGTACTTC. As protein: CASSQVDQETQYF.

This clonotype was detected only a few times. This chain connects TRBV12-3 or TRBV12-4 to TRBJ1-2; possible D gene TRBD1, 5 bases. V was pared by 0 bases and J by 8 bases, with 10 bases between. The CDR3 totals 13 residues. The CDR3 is CASSLAGVGGYTF. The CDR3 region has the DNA TGTGCCAGCAGTTTAGCGGGGGTCGGCGGCTACACCTTC.

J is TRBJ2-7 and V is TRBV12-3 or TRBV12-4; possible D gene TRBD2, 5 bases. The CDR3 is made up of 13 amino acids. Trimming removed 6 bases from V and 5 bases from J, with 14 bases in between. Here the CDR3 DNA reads TGTGCCAGCAGCCCCATAACGGGGAACGAGCAGTACTTC. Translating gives CASSPITGNEQYF.

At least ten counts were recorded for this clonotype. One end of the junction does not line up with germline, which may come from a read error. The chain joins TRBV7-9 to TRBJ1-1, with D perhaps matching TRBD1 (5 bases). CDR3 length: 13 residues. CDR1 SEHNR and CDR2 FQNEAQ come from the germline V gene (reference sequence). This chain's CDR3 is CASSLVGATESFF. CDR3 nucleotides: TGTGCCAGCAGCTTAGTAGGGGCCACTGAATCTTTCTTT.

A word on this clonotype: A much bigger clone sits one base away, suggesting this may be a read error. The chain's CDR3 is CASSLPAGETQYF. CDR3 nucleotides: TGTGCCAGCAGTTTACCAGCAGGGGAGACCCAGTACTTC. The chain employs TRBV27 and TRBJ2-5; the D gene is possibly TRBD1 (5 bases). The V end lost 2 bases, the J end lost 5 bases, and 9 bases lay between the germline ends. Germline CDR1 and CDR2: MNHEY and SMNVEV (reference sequence). The CDR3 totals 13 residues.

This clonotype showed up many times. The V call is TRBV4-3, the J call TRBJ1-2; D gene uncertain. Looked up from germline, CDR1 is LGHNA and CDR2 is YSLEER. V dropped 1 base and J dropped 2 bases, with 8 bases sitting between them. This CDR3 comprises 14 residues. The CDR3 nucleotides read TGCGCCAGCAGCCAAGTTGCCGGAAACTATGGCTACACCTTC. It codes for CASSQVAGNYGYTF.

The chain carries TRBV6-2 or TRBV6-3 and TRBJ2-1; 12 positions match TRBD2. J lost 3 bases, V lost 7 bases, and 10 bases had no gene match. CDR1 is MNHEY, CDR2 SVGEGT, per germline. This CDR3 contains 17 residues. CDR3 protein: CASKTRLAGVGYNEQFF. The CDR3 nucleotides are TGTGCCAGCAAAACTAGACTAGCGGGAGTCGGCTACAATGAGCAGTTCTTC.

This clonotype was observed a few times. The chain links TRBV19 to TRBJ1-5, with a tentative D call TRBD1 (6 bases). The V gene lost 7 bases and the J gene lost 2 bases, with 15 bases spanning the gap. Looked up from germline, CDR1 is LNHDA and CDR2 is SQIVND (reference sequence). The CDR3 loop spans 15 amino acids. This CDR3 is CASTPWGAGNQPQHF. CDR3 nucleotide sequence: TGTGCCAGTACCCCTTGGGGGGCAGGCAATCAGCCCCAGCATTTT.

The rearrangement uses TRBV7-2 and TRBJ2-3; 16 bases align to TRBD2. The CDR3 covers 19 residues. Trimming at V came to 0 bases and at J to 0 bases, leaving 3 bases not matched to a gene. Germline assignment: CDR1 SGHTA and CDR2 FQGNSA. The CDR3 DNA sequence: TGTGCCAGCAGCTTAGCGGGGACTAGCGGGAGGGAAAGCACAGATACGCAGTATTTT. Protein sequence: CASSLAGTSGRESTDTQYF.

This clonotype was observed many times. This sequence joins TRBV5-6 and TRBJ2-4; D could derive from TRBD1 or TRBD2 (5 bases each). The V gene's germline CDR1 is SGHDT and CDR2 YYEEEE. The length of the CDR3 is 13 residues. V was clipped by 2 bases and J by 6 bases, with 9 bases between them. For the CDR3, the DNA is TGTGCCAGCAGCTTAGACGGGACAAACATTCAGTACTTC. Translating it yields CASSLDGTNIQYF.

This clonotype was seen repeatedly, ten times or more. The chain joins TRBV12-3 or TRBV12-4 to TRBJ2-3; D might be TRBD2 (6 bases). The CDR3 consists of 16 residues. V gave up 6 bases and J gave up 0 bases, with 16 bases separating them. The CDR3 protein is CASSPSPGTSTDTQYF. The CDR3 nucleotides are TGTGCCAGCAGCCCAAGCCCCGGGACTAGCACAGATACGCAGTATTTT.

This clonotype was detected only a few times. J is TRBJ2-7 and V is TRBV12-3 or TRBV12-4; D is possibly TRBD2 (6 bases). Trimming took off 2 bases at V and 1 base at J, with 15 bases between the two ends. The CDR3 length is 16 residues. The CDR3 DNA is TGTGCCAGCAGTTTAAGGCTCGGTAGCGGATCCTACGAGCAGTACTTC. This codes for CASSLRLGSGSYEQYF.

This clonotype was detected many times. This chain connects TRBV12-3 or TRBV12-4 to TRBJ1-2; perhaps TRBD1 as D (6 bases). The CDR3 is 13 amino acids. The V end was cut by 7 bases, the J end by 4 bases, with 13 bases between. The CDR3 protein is CASTVQGFYGYTF. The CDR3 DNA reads TGTGCCAGCACGGTACAGGGATTCTATGGCTACACCTTC.

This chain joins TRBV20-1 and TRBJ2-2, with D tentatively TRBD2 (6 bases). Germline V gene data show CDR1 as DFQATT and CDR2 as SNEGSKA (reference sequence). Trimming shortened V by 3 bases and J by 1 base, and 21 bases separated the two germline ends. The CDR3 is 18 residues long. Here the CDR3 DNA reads TGCAGTGCTAGTGGACCCCTCCGGACGGGAGTGAACACCGGGGAGCTGTTTTTT. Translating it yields CSASGPLRTGVNTGELFF.

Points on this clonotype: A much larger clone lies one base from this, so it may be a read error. CDR3 nucleotide sequence: TGCGCCAGCAGCTTGGACAGGGCTTGGGCTGAAGCTTTCTTT. As protein: CASSLDRAWAEAFF. The chain couples TRBV5-1 to TRBJ1-1; a weak D match, TRBD1 (6 bases). Trimming took off 0 bases at V and 6 bases at J, with 12 bases between the two ends. CDR3 length: 14 amino acids. Germline V lookup: CDR1 SGHRS, CDR2 YFSETQ.

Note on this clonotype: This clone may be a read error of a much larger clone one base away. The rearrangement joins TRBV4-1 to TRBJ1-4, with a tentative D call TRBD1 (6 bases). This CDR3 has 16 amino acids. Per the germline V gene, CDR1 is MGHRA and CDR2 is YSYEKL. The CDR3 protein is CASSLKPRQANEKLYF. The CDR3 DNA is TGCGCCAGCAGCCTGAAGCCGAGACAGGCTAATGAAAAACTGTATTTT.

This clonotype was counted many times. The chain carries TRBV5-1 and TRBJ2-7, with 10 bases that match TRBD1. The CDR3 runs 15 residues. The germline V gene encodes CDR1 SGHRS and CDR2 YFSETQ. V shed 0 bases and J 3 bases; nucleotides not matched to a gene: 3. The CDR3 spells CASSLETGGLYEQYF. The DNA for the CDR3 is TGCGCCAGCAGCTTGGAGACAGGGGGCCTCTACGAGCAGTACTTC. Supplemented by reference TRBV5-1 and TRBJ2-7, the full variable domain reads KAGVTQTPRYLIKTRGQQVTLSCSPISGHRSVSWYQQTPGQGLQFLFEYFSETQRNKGNFPGRFSGRQFSNSRSEMNVSTLELGDSALYLCASSLETGGLYEQYFGPGTRLTVT.

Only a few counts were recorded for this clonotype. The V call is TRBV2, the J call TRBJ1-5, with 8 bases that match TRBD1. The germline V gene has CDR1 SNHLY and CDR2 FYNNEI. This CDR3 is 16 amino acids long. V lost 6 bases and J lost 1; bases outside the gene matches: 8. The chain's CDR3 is CASRGGQGPSNQPQHF. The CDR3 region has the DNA TGTGCCAGCAGGGGTGGACAGGGTCCAAGCAATCAGCCCCAGCATTTT.

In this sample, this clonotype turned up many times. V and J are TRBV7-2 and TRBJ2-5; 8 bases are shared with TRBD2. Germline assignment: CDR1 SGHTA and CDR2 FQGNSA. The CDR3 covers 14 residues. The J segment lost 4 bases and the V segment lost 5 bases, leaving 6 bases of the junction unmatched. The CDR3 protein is CASSIIAGPETQYF. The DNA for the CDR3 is TGTGCCAGCAGCATTATAGCGGGACCAGAGACCCAGTACTTC.

The CDR3 loop is CSATILRVLIYGYTF. The CDR3 DNA reads as TGCAGTGCTACAATCCTGCGGGTACTAATCTATGGCTACACCTTC. The chain recombines TRBV20-1 with TRBJ1-2, with D unclear. Looked up from germline, CDR1 is DFQATT and CDR2 is SNEGSKA (reference sequence). The CDR3 extends over 15 amino acids. Trimming cost V 4 bases and J 4 bases, with 19 bases left between them.

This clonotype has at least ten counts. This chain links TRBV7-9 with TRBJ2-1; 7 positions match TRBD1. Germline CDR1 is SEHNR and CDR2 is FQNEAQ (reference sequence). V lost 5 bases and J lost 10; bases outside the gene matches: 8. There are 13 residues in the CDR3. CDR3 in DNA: TGTGCCAGCAGCCCACAGGGGTCTCGGGAGCAGTTCTTC. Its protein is CASSPQGSREQFF. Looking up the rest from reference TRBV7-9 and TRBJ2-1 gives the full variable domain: DTGVSQNPRHKITKRGQNVTFRCDPISEHNRLYWYRQTLGQGPEFLTYFQNEAQLEKSRLLSDRFSAERPKGSFSTLEIQRTEQGDSAMYLCASSPQGSREQFFGPGTRLTVL.

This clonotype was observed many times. This chain's CDR3 is CSATSPSGLLSYNEQFF. The CDR3 region has the DNA TGCAGTGCTACTTCCCCAAGCGGGCTACTCTCCTACAATGAGCAGTTCTTC. The V gene is TRBV20-1, the J gene TRBJ2-1; tentatively, D is TRBD2 (6 bases). The CDR3 sequence is 17 residues long. Germline CDR1 DFQATT, CDR2 SNEGSKA (reference sequence). V shed 4 bases and J shed 0 bases, with 19 bases lying between them.

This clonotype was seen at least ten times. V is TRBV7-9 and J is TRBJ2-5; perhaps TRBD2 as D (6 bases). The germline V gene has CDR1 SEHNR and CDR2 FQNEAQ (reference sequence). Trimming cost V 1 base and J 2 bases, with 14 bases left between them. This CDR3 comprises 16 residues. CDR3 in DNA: TGTGCCAGCAGCTTAGGGTGGGGGAGGCAACAAGAGACCCAGTACTTC. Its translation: CASSLGWGRQQETQYF.

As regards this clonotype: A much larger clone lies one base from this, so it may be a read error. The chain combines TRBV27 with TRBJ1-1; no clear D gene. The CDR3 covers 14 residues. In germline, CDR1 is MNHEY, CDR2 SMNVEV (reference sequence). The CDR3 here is CASSPLVGDTDAFF. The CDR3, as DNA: TGTGCCAGCAGTCCCCTAGTCGGTGACACTGACGCTTTCTTT.